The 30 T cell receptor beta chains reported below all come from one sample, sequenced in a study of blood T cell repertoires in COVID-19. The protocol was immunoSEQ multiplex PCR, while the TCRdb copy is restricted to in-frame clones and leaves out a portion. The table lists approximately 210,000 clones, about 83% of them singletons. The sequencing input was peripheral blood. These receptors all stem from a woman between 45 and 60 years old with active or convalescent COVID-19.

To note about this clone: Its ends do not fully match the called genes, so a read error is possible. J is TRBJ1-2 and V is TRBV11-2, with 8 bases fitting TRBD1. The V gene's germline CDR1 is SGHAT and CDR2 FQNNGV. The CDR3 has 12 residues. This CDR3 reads CASSLGGQGYAF. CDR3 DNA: TGTGCCAGCAGCTTAGGAGGACAGGGATACGCCTTC.

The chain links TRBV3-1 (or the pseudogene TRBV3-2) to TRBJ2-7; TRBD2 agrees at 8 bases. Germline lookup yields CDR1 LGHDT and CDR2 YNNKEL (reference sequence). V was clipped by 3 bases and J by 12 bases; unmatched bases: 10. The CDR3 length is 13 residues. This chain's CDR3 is CASSHTSGREPYF. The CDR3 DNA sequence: TGTGCCAGCAGCCATACTAGCGGCCGAGAACCGTACTTC.

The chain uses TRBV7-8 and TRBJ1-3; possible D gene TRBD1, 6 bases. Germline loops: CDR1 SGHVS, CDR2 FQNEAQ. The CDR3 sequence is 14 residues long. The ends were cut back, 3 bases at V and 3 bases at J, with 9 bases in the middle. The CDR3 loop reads CASSFTGLGNTIYF. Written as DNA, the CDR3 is TGTGCCAGCAGCTTTACAGGGCTTGGAAACACCATATATTTT.

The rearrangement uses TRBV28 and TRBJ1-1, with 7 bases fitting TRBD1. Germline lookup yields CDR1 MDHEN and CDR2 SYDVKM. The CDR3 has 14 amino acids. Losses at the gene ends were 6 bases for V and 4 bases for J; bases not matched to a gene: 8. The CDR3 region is CASSYGQEGTEAFF. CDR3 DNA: TGTGCCAGCAGCTATGGACAGGAGGGCACTGAAGCTTTCTTT.

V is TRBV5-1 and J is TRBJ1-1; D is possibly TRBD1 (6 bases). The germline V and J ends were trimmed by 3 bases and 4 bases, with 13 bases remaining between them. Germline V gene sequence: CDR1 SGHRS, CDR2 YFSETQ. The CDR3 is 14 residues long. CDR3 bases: TGCGCCAGCAGCTGGGGGCGAGGTGGCACTGAAGCTTTCTTT. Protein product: CASSWGRGGTEAFF. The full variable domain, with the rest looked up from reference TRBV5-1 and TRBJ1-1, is KAGVTQTPRYLIKTRGQQVTLSCSPISGHRSVSWYQQTPGQGLQFLFEYFSETQRNKGNFPGRFSGRQFSNSRSEMNVSTLELGDSALYLCASSWGRGGTEAFFGQGTRLTVV.

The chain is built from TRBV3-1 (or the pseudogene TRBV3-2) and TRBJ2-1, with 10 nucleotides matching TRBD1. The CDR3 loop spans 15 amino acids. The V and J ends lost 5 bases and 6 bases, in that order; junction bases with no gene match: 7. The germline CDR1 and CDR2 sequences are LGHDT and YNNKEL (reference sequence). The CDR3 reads CASSGRDRGGNEQFF. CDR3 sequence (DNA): TGTGCCAGCAGCGGCCGGGACAGGGGTGGCAATGAGCAGTTCTTC.

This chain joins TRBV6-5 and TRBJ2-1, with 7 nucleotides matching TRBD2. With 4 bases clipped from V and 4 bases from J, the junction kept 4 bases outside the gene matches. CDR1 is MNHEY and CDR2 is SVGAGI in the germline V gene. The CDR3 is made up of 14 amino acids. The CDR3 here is CASSSRTSYNEQFF. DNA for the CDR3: TGTGCCAGCAGTTCCCGGACTAGTTACAATGAGCAGTTCTTC.

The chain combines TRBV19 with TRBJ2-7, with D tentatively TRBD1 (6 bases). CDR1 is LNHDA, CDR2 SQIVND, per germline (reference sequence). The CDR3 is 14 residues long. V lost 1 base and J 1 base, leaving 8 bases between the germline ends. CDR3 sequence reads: CASSIGTASYEQYF. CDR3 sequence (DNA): TGTGCCAGTAGTATAGGGACAGCTTCCTACGAGCAGTACTTC.

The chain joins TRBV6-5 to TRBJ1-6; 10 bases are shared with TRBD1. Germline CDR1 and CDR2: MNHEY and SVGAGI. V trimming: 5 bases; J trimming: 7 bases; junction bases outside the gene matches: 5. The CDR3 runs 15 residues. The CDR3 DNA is TGTGCCAGCAGTCCATTGACAGGGGGCAATTCACCCCTCCACTTT. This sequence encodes CASSPLTGGNSPLHF.

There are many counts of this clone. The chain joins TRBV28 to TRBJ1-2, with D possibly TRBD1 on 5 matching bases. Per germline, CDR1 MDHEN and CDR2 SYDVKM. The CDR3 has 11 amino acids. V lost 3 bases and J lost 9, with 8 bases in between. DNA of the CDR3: TGTGCCAGCAGTTTCGACAGCAGCTACACCTTC. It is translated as CASSFDSSYTF.

The CDR3 bases are TGTGCCAGCACCGACGGGTTCGATGAGCAGTTCTTC. Amino acid sequence: CASTDGFDEQFF. This chain uses TRBV21-1 with TRBJ2-1; TRBD2, the table's D call, was not compared with the DNA. TRBV21-1 corresponds to a pseudogene. This CDR3 has 12 residues.

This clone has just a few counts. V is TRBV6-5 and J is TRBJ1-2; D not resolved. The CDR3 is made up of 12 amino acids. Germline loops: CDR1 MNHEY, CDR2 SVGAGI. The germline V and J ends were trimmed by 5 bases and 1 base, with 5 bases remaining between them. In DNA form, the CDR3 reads TGTGCCAGCAGTCGGGATAACTATGGCTACACCTTC. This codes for CASSRDNYGYTF.

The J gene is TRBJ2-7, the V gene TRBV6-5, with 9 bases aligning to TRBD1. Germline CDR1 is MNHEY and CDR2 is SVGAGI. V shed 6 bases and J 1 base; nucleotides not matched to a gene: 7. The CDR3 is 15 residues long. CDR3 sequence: CASRTRDRASYEQYF. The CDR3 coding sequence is TGTGCCAGCAGGACCCGGGACAGGGCGTCCTACGAGCAGTACTTC.

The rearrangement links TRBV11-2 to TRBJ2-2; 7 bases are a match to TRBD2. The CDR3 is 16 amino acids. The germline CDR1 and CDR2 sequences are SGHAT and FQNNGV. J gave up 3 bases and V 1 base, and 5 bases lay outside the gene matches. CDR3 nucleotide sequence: TGTGCCAGCAGCTTAGCGGGGGGTGGGGACACCGGGGAGCTGTTTTTT. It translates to CASSLAGGGDTGELFF.

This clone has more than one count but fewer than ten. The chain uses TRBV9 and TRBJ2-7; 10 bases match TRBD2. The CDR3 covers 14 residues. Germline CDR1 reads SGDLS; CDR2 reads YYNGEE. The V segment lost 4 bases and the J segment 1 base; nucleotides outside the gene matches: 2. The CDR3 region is CASSNSGRSYEQYF. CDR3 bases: TGTGCCAGCAGCAATAGCGGGAGGTCCTACGAGCAGTACTTC. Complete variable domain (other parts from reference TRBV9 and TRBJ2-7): DSGVTQTPKHLITATGQRVTLRCSPRSGDLSVYWYQQSLDQGLQFLIQYYNGEERAKGNILERFSAQQFPDLHSELNLSSLELGDSALYFCASSNSGRSYEQYFGPGTRLTVT.

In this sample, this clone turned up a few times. In nucleotides, the CDR3 is TGTGCCACTCGACAGCCCAATCAGCCCCAGCATTTT. Translated, it gives CATRQPNQPQHF. J is TRBJ1-5 and V is TRBV6-5; maybe TRBD1 (5 bases). The CDR3 consists of 12 residues. Deletions cut 10 bases from V and 3 bases from J, with 10 bases between. Germline-derived CDR1 and CDR2 are MNHEY and SVGAGI.

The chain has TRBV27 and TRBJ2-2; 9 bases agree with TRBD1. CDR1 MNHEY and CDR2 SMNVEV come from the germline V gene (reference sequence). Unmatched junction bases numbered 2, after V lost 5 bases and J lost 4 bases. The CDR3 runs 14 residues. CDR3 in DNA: TGTGCCAGCAGTCTGGACAGGGGCACCGGGGAGCTGTTTTTT. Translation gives CASSLDRGTGELFF.

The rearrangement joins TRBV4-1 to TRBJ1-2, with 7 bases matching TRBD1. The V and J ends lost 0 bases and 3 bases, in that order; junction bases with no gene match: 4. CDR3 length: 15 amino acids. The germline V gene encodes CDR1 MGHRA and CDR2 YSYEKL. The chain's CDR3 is CASSQEDRAYYGYTF. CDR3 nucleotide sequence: TGCGCCAGCAGCCAAGAAGACAGGGCCTACTATGGCTACACCTTC.

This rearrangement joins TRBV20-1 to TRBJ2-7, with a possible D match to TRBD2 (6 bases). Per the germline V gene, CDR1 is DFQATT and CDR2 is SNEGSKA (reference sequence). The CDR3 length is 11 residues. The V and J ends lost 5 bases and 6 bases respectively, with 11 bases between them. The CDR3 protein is CSASAGSEQYF. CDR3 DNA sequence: TGCAGTGCTTCGGCCGGGAGCGAGCAGTACTTC.

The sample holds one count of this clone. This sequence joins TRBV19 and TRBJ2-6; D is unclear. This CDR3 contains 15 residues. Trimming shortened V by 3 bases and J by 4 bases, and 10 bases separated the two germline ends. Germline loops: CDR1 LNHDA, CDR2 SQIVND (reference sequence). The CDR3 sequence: CASSITELGANVLTF. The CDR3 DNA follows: TGTGCCAGTAGTATTACAGAACTGGGGGCCAACGTCCTGACTTTC.

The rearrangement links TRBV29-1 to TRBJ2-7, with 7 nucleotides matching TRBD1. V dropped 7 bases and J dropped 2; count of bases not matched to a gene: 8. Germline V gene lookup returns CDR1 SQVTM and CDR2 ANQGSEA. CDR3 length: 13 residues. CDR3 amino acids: CSARQGGTYEQYF. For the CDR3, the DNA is TGCAGCGCACGACAGGGTGGGACCTACGAGCAGTACTTC.

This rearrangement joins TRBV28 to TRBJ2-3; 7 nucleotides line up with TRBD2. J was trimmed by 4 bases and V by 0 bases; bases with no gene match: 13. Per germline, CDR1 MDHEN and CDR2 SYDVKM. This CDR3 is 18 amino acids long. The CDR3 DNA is TGTGCCAGCAGTTTATGGGGGGAGGGCCGTTGGGTCCCAGATACGCAGTATTTT. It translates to CASSLWGEGRWVPDTQYF.

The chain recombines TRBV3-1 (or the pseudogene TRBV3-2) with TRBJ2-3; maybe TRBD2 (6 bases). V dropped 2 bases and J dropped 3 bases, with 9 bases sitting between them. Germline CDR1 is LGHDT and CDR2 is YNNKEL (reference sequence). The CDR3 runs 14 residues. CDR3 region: CASSQLASTDTQYF. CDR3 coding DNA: TGTGCCAGCAGCCAACTAGCGAGTACAGATACGCAGTATTTT.

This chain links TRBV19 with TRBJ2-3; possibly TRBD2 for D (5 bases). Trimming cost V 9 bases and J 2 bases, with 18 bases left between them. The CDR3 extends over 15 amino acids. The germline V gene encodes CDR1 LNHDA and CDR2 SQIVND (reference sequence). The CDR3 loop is CASRDRGTYTDTQYF. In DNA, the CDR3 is TGTGCCAGCCGGGATCGTGGAACCTACACAGATACGCAGTATTTT.

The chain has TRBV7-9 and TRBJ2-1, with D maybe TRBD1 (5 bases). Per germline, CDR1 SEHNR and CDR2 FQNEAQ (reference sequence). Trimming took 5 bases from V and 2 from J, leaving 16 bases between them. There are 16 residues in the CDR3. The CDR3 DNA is TGTGCCAGCAGCCTACAGGCCCTCGTAACCTACAATGAGCAGTTCTTC. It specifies CASSLQALVTYNEQFF.

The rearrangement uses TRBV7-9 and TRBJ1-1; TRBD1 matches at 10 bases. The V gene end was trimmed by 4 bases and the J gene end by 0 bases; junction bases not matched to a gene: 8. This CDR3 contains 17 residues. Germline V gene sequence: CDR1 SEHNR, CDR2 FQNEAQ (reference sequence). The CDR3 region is CASSSTGQGVMNTEAFF. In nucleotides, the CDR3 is TGTGCCAGCAGCTCGACTGGACAGGGGGTCATGAACACTGAAGCTTTCTTT.

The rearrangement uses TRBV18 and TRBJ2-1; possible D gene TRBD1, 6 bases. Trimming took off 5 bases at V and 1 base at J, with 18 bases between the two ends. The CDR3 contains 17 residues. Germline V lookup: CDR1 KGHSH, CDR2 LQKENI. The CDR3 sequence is CASSRGIMGASYNEQFF. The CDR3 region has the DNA TGTGCCAGCTCAAGAGGGATAATGGGGGCATCCTACAATGAGCAGTTCTTC. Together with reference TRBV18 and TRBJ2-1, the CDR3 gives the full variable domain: NAGVMQNPRHLVRRRGQEARLRCSPMKGHSHVYWYRQLPEEGLKFMVYLQKENIIDESGMPKERFSAEFPKEGPSILRIQQVVRGDSAAYFCASSRGIMGASYNEQFFGPGTRLTVL.

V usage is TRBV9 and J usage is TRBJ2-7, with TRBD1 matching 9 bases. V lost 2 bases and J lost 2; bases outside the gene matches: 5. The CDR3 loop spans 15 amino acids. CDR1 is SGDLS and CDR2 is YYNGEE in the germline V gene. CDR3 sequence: CASSVRDRAPYEQYF. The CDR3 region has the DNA TGTGCCAGCAGCGTCCGGGACAGGGCGCCCTACGAGCAGTACTTC. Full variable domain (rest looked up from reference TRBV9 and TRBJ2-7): DSGVTQTPKHLITATGQRVTLRCSPRSGDLSVYWYQQSLDQGLQFLIQYYNGEERAKGNILERFSAQQFPDLHSELNLSSLELGDSALYFCASSVRDRAPYEQYFGPGTRLTVT.

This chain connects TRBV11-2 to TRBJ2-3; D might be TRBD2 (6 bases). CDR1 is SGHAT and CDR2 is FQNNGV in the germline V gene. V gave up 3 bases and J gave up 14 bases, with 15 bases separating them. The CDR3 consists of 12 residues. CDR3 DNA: TGTGCCAGCAGCTTGGGAGGCAGTCGGGCGTATTTT. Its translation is CASSLGGSRAYF.

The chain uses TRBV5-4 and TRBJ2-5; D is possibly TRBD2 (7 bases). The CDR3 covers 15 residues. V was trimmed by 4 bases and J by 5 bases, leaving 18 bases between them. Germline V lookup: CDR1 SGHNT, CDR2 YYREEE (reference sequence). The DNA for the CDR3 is TGTGCCAGCAGCCGGAGGGGGGGCTGGGGCGAGACCCAGTACTTC. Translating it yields CASSRRGGWGETQYF.